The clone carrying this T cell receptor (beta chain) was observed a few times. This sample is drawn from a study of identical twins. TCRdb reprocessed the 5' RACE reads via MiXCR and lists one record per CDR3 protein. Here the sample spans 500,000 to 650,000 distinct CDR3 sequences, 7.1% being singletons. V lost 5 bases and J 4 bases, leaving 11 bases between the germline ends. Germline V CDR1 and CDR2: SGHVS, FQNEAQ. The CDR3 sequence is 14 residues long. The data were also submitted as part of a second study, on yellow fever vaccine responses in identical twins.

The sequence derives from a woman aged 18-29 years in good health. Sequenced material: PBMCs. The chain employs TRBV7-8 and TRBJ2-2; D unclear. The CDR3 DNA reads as TGTGCCAGCAGCCCAGATGACGGCACCGGGGAGCTGTTTTTT. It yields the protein CASSPDDGTGELFF.